This T cell receptor beta chain was sequenced in a study of cytotoxic CD8 clonotypes in ibrutinib-treated CLL. Overall study results and limits: Treatment saw public clonotypes, which were uncommon, either contract or stay stable. The study found clonality rose at ibrutinib response, then fell toward baseline at progression. Lymph node repertoires were not studied, and sampling times were unmatched.

TCRdb's table, derived via immunoSEQ multiplex PCR, lists solely in-frame clones and lacks some. The sample gives 30,000 to 40,000 clones, about 50% of which show up once; 18% is in the top ten. Of note for this clone: What it binds is not known.

The receptor's source is a human donor with chronic lymphocytic leukemia. Source: PBMCs, taken before ibrutinib treatment.

The CDR3 sequence is CASSLDGGEGNQPQHF. The CDR3 bases are TGCGCCAGCAGCTTGGATGGGGGCGAGGGCAATCAGCCCCAGCATTTT. The chain is built from TRBV5-1 and TRBJ1-5; perhaps TRBD1 as D (6 bases). The CDR3 consists of 16 residues. Germline V gene data show CDR1 as SGHRS and CDR2 as YFSETQ. V gave up 0 bases and J gave up 2 bases, with 12 bases separating them.